This T cell receptor (beta chain) was recovered during a study of blood T cell repertoires in COVID-19. At the level of the study: T cells, B-cell-depleted T cells, or PBMCs provided the cDNA or gDNA that served as material.

Original methodology: For nucleated cells, counts were estimated from reference gene primer amplification. Generated by immunoSEQ multiplex PCR, the TCRdb table keeps only in-frame clones and is missing some. The D gene and trimming were derived from the DNA, and the V and J assignments and clone size from that table. The sample lists about 270,000 clones; approximately 85% were seen once. The sequenced sample was peripheral blood. This receptor was identified in a woman at least 80 years old with COVID-19, enrolled during active disease.

In DNA, the CDR3 is TGTGCCACCAGCAGGGCAGGGAAATTTAGCACAGATACGCAGTATTTT. This translates into CATSRAGKFSTDTQYF. The chain links TRBV19 to TRBJ2-3; possibly TRBD1 for D (5 bases). V lost 10 bases and J 0 bases, leaving 20 bases between the germline ends. The CDR3 contains 16 residues. Germline lookup yields CDR1 LNHDA and CDR2 SQIVND (reference sequence). The entire variable domain, with the rest obtained from reference TRBV19 and TRBJ2-3, is as follows: DGGITQSPKYLFRKEGQNVTLSCEQNLNHDAMYWYRQDPGQGLRLIYYSQIVNDFQKGDIAEGYSVSREKKESFPLTVTSAQKNPTAFYLCATSRAGKFSTDTQYFGPGTRLTVL.